The 4 T cell receptor beta chains below were found in one sample sequenced in a study of blood T cells in healthy people across ages. Primed by a sample-barcoded 5' primer and a J-beta primer mix, a second PCR proceeded for roughly 6 to 12 cycles. TCRdb processed the 5' RACE reads anew with MiXCR; each CDR3 protein has one entry. The sample has roughly 560,000 distinct CDR3 sequences; around 24% are singletons. The same sample was also used in a study of T cells of mothers and their children.

The sequencing input was blood. The receptor set was obtained from a boy under 18 in good health.

The chain employs TRBV7-9 and TRBJ1-5; TRBD1 is a possible D gene (5 bases). The CDR3 sequence is 14 residues long. Per germline, CDR1 SEHNR and CDR2 FQNEAQ (reference sequence). V shed 3 bases and J shed 9 bases, with 15 bases lying between them. The CDR3 region has the DNA TGTGCCAGCAGCTTCGGCAGTGGGGGATGGCCCCAGCATTTT. Amino acids: CASSFGSGGWPQHF. The whole variable domain, remainder taken from reference TRBV7-9 and TRBJ1-5, is DTGVSQNPRHKITKRGQNVTFRCDPISEHNRLYWYRQTLGQGPEFLTYFQNEAQLEKSRLLSDRFSAERPKGSFSTLEIQRTEQGDSAMYLCASSFGSGGWPQHFGDGTRLSIL.

This clonotype was seen more than once but under ten times. J is TRBJ1-1 and V is TRBV7-3; no clear D. V was cut by 1 base and J by 8 bases, with 8 bases left in between. Germline values: CDR1 SGHTA, CDR2 FQGTGA. The length of the CDR3 is 12 residues. DNA for the CDR3: TGTGCCAGCAGCTTAAATGGAAAAGAAGCTTTCTTT. Amino acids: CASSLNGKEAFF.

This clonotype was picked up a small number of times. The chain couples TRBV27 to TRBJ1-3; 7 nucleotides line up with TRBD1. This CDR3 is built from 13 residues. Germline V gene data show CDR1 as MNHEY and CDR2 as SMNVEV (reference sequence). J was trimmed by 4 bases and V by 6 bases; bases with no gene match: 3. CDR3 amino acids: CASRDRLGNTIYF. The CDR3 nucleotides are TGTGCCAGCAGGGACAGGCTCGGAAACACCATATATTTT.

The V call is TRBV3-1, the J call TRBJ1-1, with 7 bases identical to TRBD1. Trimming removed 0 bases from V and 4 bases from J; junction bases left unmatched: 5. This CDR3 is 15 amino acids long. In germline, CDR1 is LGHDT, CDR2 YNNKEL (reference sequence). The CDR3 nucleotides read TGTGCCAGCAGCCAAGAAGGGGGCCGGGGCACTGAAGCTTTCTTT. Encoded protein: CASSQEGGRGTEAFF.